The rows below give T cell receptor beta chains drawn from one sample of a study of blood T cell repertoires in COVID-19. Sequenced by immunoSEQ multiplex PCR; TCRdb stores in-frame clones only, minus some. The sample has some 300,000 clones, 90% seen once. Material: peripheral blood. The receptors were sampled from a woman aged 40 to 50 with COVID-19, enrolled during active disease. The conserved cysteine and the conserved F or W are not part of the CDR3 here. D genes are given only for firm matches.

V gene | D gene | CDR3 protein
TRBV11-2 | - | ASSLDRNTGELF
TRBV5-1 | - | ASSIGTPGVGSPPLH
TRBV27 | TRBD1 | ASSSTGGVGYT
TRBV5-4 | - | ASSLGQVDTEAF
TRBV5-1 | - | ASSLGQGIVYEQY
TRBV19 | - | AGYRGVYTEAF
TRBV28 | - | ASSSGDRGNQPQH
TRBV28 | - | ASSFWEGGYT
TRBV27 | - | ASSALNSGANVLT
TRBV5-1 | TRBD2 | ASSLIGPGRGSTDTQY
TRBV29-1 | TRBD2 | SVPGTSGRRETQY
TRBV28 | - | ASSQPGDNEQF
TRBV19 | - | ASSMGNRQTGYT
TRBV9 | TRBD1 | ASSVEGDRVGYGYT
TRBV5-1 | TRBD1 | ASRTGQGAGGYT
TRBV4-2 | TRBD1 | ASSQEGDRGYNEQF
TRBV7-9 | - | ASSLGQGLAKNIQY
TRBV11-2 | TRBD2 | ASGTRYNEQF
TRBV4-3 | TRBD2 | ASSRAGAGETQY
TRBV4-2 | TRBD2 | ASSLNRGGTDTQY
TRBV19 | - | ASGLWPPGDNEQF
TRBV24-1 | TRBD2 | ATPRLAGNEQF